The subject of this entry is one TCR beta chain. The antigen remains unidentified. The entry originates in a study of early T cells in non-severe SARS-CoV-2 infection. A single record per CDR3 protein comes from TCRdb applying MiXCR to the 5' RACE reads. The sample holds tens of thousands of distinct CDR3 sequences; 11% to 15% are singletons and the top ten take around 5.8%. With 3 bases removed from V and 0 bases from J, the gap between germline ends came to 9 bases. This CDR3 comprises 15 residues. Per the germline V gene, CDR1 is LNHNV and CDR2 is YYDKDF (reference sequence). Study results and limitations: Lookups in VDJdb leaned toward anti-spike CD8 responses and missed private and CD4 specificities.

This TCR derives from an adult who was a healthcare worker with PCR-confirmed SARS-CoV-2 infection or an uninfected control (not recorded which). This chain uses TRBV15 with TRBJ1-3; D perhaps matches TRBD1 (5 bases). What was sequenced was whole blood. The chain's CDR3 is CATSRDTSSGNTIYF. The CDR3 DNA reads as TGTGCCACCAGCAGGGACACCTCCTCTGGAAACACCATATATTTT.